This TCR beta chain was sequenced for a study of blood T cell repertoires in COVID-19 (dated by TCRdb to about 2020). General notes on the study: Collaborator samples came from the United States, Italy and Spain and covered acute and convalescent phases of COVID-19. The prospective study material was composed of cDNA or gDNA derived from T cells, B-cell-depleted T cells, or PBMCs. Deeply sampled blood TCRbeta repertoires from subjects exposed to, actively infected with, or recovered from COVID-19 were included in the dataset. The repertoires were made available in a free public database intended to serve as a resource for research on the immune response to SARS-CoV-2. Samples came from the ongoing ImmuneRACE study (first 160 participants) plus 1,254 subjects from 6 global collaborators. Nearly every sample came with metadata listing a de-identified subject ID, COVID-19 status, age in years and sex. Where available, HLA class I and class II types were taken from metadata supplied by the sample provider and were not determined by assay-based typing. Results and caveats for the whole study, not just this receptor: How much clinical and demographic metadata was included differed by source and by participant, and the metadata was provided uncurated.

TCRbeta CDR3 regions were amplified from genomic DNA by means of the immunoSEQ Assay, a bias-controlled multiplex PCR. As for the original processing: The number of nucleated cells in each sample was estimated by amplification of reference gene primers within the assay. To quantify the absolute abundance of each unique TCRbeta CDR3 rearrangement, sequence reads were collapsed and filtered. For each sample, productive Simpson clonality was calculated as the square root of Simpson's diversity index over productive rearrangements. The immuneACCESS repertoire file appears here via TCRdb, limited to in-frame rearrangements. These files lack a portion of the clones; in checked studies, under half of the deficit traces to unresolved V genes, and the cause of the others is not known. V, J and clone size reflect that table, while D and trimming were determined from the DNA. The sample table lists about 240,000 clones, around 86% of them with a count of one. The ten largest account for roughly an eighth of the sample.

Collaborating institutions collected whole blood in K2EDTA tubes following their own protocols. Collaborator samples were shipped for TCRbeta analysis as frozen whole blood, isolated PBMCs, or DNA extracted from either sample type. As to this clone: Its target antigen remains unknown. Base qualities are not recorded, but no much larger clone differs from it by a single base.

The specimen sequenced was peripheral blood. This receptor was identified in a woman aged 55 to 70 with active or convalescent COVID-19.

The CDR3 region reads CASPGLAGAGRETQYF. The nucleotide sequence reads TGCGCCAGCCCTGGACTAGCGGGGGCCGGGAGGGAGACCCAGTACTTC. In this chain, TRBV10-1 is recombined with TRBJ2-5, and 13 junction bases match TRBD2. The CDR3 numbers 16 residues from cysteine through phenylalanine. Here the CDR3 DNA is all that survives: 48 bases in frame from base 1. The CDR1 and CDR2 encoded by the germline V gene (reference sequence) are WNHNN and SYGVQD. V is trimmed back by 8 bases and J by 5 bases, and the junction contains 11 bases that no gene match accounts for.